This is a list of T cell receptor beta chains from one sample in a study of T cells in Graves' hyperthyroidism and ophthalmopathy. TCRdb re-called the multiplex PCR reads through MiXCR, storing one row per CDR3 protein. The repertoire consists of over 250,000 distinct CDR3 sequences, with over 15% occurring once and the leading ten covering roughly 50%. The sample consisted of blood. These receptors were taken from a woman aged 55-75 years with Graves' ophthalmopathy. The CDR3 runs from the conserved cysteine through the conserved F or W.

TRBV6-1,CARALGGGIIPQETQYF
TRBV12-3/TRBV12-4,CASSLRRLYEQYF
TRBV5-1,CASSLAREGHGNEQFF
TRBV7-8,CASSPPGMPYEQYF
TRBV25-1,CASSEWTGANSPLHF
TRBV27,CASSLWREDTGELFF
TRBV18,CASSPRPGAQETQYF
TRBV20-1,CSATRTGGNQPQHF
TRBV19,CASSNRGRGGYEQYF
TRBV20-1,CSALRTGGYIQYF
TRBV11-1,CASSLGLAGGLQETQYF
TRBV27,CASSPFDRGGSGNTTYF
TRBV5-5,CASSLVGTQSYEQYF
TRBV5-5,CASSFFSAQRGQPQHF
TRBV20-1,CSASDRVDGYTF
TRBV20-1,CSAPLDRGHEQFF
TRBV15,CATSRTAGARGTEAFF
TRBV5-1,CASSLRNGLTEAFF
TRBV5-1,CASSQTGRASEQYF
TRBV18,CASSYMNTEAFF
TRBV29-1,CSVERRAGGTEAFF
TRBV27,CASSLFSYRGLAGGSGANVLTF
TRBV27,CASSLTGWETQYF
TRBV28,CASRKSEASSYEQYF
TRBV27,CASSLSASGGFTDTQYF
TRBV6-1,CASSDRGAGQPQHF
TRBV9,CASSVANRPNSPLHF
TRBV30,CAWRAVEVQYF
TRBV2,CASSELSTGELFF
TRBV2,CASLGYSYEQYF
TRBV7-3,CASKERSRVTDTQYF
TRBV5-1,CASSSDKNTGAFF
TRBV27,CASRGQAVAATGELFF
TRBV28,CASSLSGSGTQYF
TRBV7-2,CASSLRGALTTNYGYTF
TRBV18,CASSQTGSYNSPLHF
TRBV12-3/TRBV12-4,CASSPGRDRGNQPQHF
TRBV28,CASSLSGEGYTF
TRBV6-5,CASSYSGQGALGNTEAFF
TRBV3-1,CASRRTNSYEQYF
TRBV7-9,CASSLMRRLEYGYTF
TRBV5-1,CASSPTDSGANVLTF
TRBV3-1,CASSRRMDQPQHF
TRBV20-1,CSAPREDVLETQYF
TRBV3-1,CASSPGQGDQETQYF
TRBV4-2,CASSQEGRTHNEQFF
TRBV19,CASRFRGNEAFF
TRBV19,CASSRWTDTQYF
TRBV28,CATTNRGYEQYF
TRBV4-1,CASSQDQNFGTGVVSSPGANVLTF
TRBV19,CASSIGQSRTEAFF
TRBV12-3/TRBV12-4,CASSLRRSLLGGPDPGELFF
TRBV27,CASSLSPGTANTEAFF
TRBV20-1,CSARGRFNRAFF
TRBV5-1,CASSQLGGSYEQYF
TRBV6-2/TRBV6-3,CASSYDPGTPSSYNSPLHF